This T cell receptor beta chain was captured by sequencing in a study of shared clonotypes between healthy human individuals (dated by TCRdb to about 2020). About the study as a whole: The cohort included three men and a couple of women between 18 and 49 years of age. The study deeply sequenced blood TCR repertoires of about five healthy adults to estimate repertoire size and the extent of clonotype sharing between individuals. Different laboratories and diverse techniques were used to prepare libraries and sequence TCR repertoires, to increase sequencing depth and limit assay-specific biases. Per donor, leukapheresis produced somewhere between about 0.94 and 10 billion PBMCs. Per donor, three plates each were used for CD4 naive and CD4 memory, two for CD8 naive, and one for CD8 memory.

TCR CDR3 regions were amplified from genomic DNA by multiplex PCR using the deep immunoSEQ assay. Genomic DNA extracted from each cell subset was distributed evenly over all wells of several immunoSEQ 96-well plates, and each plate served as one replicate. For sorted subsets, approximately 190 ng genomic DNA, equal to about 30,000 T cell genomes, was loaded into each replicate PCR. Purified libraries were measured with a Qubit 3.0 fluorometer, size-checked on a Bioanalyzer 2100, and measured again with the KAPA Library Quantification kit. Each immunoSEQ 96-well plate was sequenced on its own single-read 150-cycle Illumina NextSeq 550 flow cell. The authors processed their data as follows. Because only junctional sequences without quality scores were contained in the immunoSEQ output, filtering matching that applied to full-length reads could not be performed. Sequences were annotated with PyIR, a Python wrapper for IgBLAST v1.9, and V/J genes and CDR3 were assigned using IMGT germline references. Reads with weak V/J assignments (E-value above 1e-6), missing CDR3, stop codons, out-of-frame junctions, or ambiguous translated residues were removed. V3J clonotypes were defined as sequences sharing the same inferred V gene, J gene, and CDR3 amino acid sequence. To compute the percentage overlap between repertoires, the number of shared unique clonotypes was divided by the size of the smaller repertoire. Richness of each repertoire was evaluated using RTK rarefaction, the Chao1 estimator, and Recon v2.1 estimates of unobserved clonotypes. OLGA was used to compute generation probabilities for all TCRbeta clonotypes that the gDNA method yielded from a few donors. TCRdb limited this immuneACCESS table to in-frame rearrangements with V and J called. A share of clones is missing; checked studies link under half to unresolved V genes, and the rest is unexplained. The D gene and trimming were derived from the DNA, and the V and J assignments and clone size from that table. For this sample there are some 500,000 clones; 90% to 97% appear just once. Roughly 0.06% of the sample belongs to the ten largest clones.

General conclusions and limits of the study: Because the study included only a small number of donors, the genetic and exposure-history diversity represented was limited. Approximately 5% of naive CD4, 3.5% of naive CD8, about 2.1% of memory CD4, and more than 0.35% of memory CD8 clonotypes were shared across a handful of donors. Pairwise subsampling indicated that sequencing depth was expected to affect the degree of clonotype sharing among donors. Larger estimated clonotype richness was generally found for naive subsets than for memory subsets. Sampling was restricted to blood, and TCR repertoires in tissue are likely to differ from TCR repertoires in blood. Incomplete sequencing was indicated by rarefaction of sorted-subset datasets, despite the large sequencing depth. Compared with non-shared clonotypes, the clonotypes found in all four sorted-subset donors had higher generation probabilities.

Of note for this clone: No antigen is known for it. No much larger clone is present one base from it, and per-base qualities are unavailable.

The donors were healthy, HIV-negative adults with no recently reported acute infections or vaccinations. Only Caucasian adults living in Nashville, Tennessee, USA were represented among the donors. Magnetic negative selection was used to enrich CD4+ T cells, after which naive cells were positively selected on CD45RA and the negative fraction became the memory subset. After blood collection by leukapheresis, PBMCs were isolated using Ficoll-Histopaque density gradient centrifugation and then cryopreserved in the vapor phase of liquid nitrogen. Analytical flow cytometry was used to check the purity and quantity of each magnetically sorted T cell population. Genomic DNA was isolated from every sorted fraction and measured by UV absorbance on a Nanodrop 2000c. The source is a woman aged 30 to 39 in good health. The specimen sequenced was naive CD4+ T cells sorted from blood. The cell subset or site label, as the study defines it: CD45RA+ positively selected.

DNA sequence: TGTGCCAGCAGCTTGGGAGGGCGGACTCCTGCAGAGCAGTACTTC. This translates into CASSLGGRTPAEQYF. Rearrangement joined TRBV5-4 to TRBJ2-7; possibly the D gene is TRBD2, per 5 matching bases. V loses 0 bases, J loses 7 bases, and the germline ends lie 17 bases apart. CDR1 and CDR2 are read off the germline V gene (reference sequence) as SGHNT and YYREEE. The CDR3 sequence holds 15 residues, the cysteine and phenylalanine included. Only the CDR3 region is kept as DNA, spanning 45 bases read in frame from base 1.